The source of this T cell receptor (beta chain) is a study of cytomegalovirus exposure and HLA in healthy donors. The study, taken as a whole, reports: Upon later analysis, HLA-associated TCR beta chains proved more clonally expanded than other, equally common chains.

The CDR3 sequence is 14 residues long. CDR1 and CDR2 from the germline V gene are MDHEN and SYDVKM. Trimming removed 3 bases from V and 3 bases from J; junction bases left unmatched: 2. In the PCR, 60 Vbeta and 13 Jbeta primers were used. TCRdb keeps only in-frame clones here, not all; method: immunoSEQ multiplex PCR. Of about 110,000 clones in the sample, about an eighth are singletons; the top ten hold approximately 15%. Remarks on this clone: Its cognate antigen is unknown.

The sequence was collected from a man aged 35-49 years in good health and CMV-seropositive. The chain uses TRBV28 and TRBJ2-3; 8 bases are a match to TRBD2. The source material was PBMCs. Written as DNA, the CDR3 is TGTGCCAGCAGTTTGGCGGGAGGAACAGATACGCAGTATTTT. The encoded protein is CASSLAGGTDTQYF.